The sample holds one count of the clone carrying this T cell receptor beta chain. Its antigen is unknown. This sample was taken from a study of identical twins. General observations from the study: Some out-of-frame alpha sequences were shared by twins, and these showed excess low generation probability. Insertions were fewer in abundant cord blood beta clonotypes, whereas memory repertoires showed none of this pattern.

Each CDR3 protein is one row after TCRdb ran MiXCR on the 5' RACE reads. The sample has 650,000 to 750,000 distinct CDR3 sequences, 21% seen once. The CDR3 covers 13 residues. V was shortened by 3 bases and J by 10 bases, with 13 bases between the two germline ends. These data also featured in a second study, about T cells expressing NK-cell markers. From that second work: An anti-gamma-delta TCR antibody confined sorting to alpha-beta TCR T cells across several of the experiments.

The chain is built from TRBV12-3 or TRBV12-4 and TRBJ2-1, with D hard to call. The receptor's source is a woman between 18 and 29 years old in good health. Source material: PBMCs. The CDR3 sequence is CASSFVLHLEQFF. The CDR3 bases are TGTGCCAGCAGTTTCGTTCTCCACCTGGAGCAGTTCTTC.